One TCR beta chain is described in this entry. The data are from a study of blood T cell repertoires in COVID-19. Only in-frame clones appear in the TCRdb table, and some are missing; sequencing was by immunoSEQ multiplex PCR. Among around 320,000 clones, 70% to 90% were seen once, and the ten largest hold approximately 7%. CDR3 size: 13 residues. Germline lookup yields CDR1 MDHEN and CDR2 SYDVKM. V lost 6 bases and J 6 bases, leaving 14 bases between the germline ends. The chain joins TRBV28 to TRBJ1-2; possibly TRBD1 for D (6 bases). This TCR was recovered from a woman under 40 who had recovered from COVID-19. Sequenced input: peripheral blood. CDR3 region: CASRLTGANGYTF. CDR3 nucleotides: TGTGCCAGCAGACTGACAGGAGCCAATGGCTACACCTTC.